The 2 T cell receptor beta chains presented below share a single source sample, sequenced in a study of T cells in Graves' hyperthyroidism and ophthalmopathy. From RNA transcripts, TCR beta CDR3 regions were amplified. The HTBI primer set was used in a first-round RT-PCR of the TCR CDR3. TCRdb recomputed calls from the multiplex PCR reads with MiXCR, one row per CDR3 protein. The sample lists hundreds of thousands of distinct CDR3 sequences, approximately 16% occurring once. The source material was blood. The receptors originated from a woman aged 18-29 years with Graves' hyperthyroidism.

The V call is TRBV7-2, the J call TRBJ1-2; maybe TRBD1 (5 bases). Trimming removed 5 bases at V and 5 bases at J, with 15 bases between. Germline V gives CDR1 SGHTA, CDR2 FQGNSA. This CDR3 contains 14 residues. The CDR3 is CASSGQIGTYGYTF. CDR3 bases: TGTGCCAGCAGCGGACAAATCGGGACGTATGGCTACACCTTC.

The rearrangement uses TRBV30 and TRBJ1-1; a weak D match, TRBD1 (6 bases). The V end was cut by 2 bases, the J end by 5 bases, with 9 bases between. This CDR3 has 12 amino acids. Germline CDR1 GTSNPN, CDR2 SVGIG (reference sequence). The CDR3 region is CAWSQGWTEAFF. For the CDR3, the DNA is TGTGCCTGGAGTCAGGGGTGGACTGAAGCTTTCTTT.